The TCR beta chain under discussion was sequenced for a study of CD8 T cells in Susac syndrome. With random hexamers, reverse transcription was performed on about 0.5 to 1 ug of RNA. The authors amplified TCR beta CDR3 across 54 Vbeta and 13 Jbeta using immunoSEQ multiplex PCR. MiXCR, applied by TCRdb to the immunoSEQ multiplex PCR reads, yields one record per CDR3 protein. The sample includes about 280,000 distinct CDR3 sequences, roughly 84% seen only once; the top ten take 0.095% to 0.14%. Trimming took off 4 bases at V and 7 bases at J, with 24 bases between the two ends. Germline CDR1 is LGHDT and CDR2 is YNNKEL (reference sequence). This CDR3 contains 17 residues. CD8+ and CD4+ T cells taken from blood had their TCR beta sequenced. FACS was used to enrich TEMRA cells, whereas the CD8+ and CD4+ T cells were obtained by negative isolation.

Sequenced: CD8+ T cells from PBMCs. The source of this sequence is a human donor with multiple sclerosis. V gene TRBV3-1 combines with J gene TRBJ2-3, with D possibly being TRBD2 (8 bases). CDR3 region: CASSLTGLGQDRYTQYF. CDR3 DNA: TGTGCCAGCAGCCTCACGGGACTAGGACAGGATAGGTATACGCAGTATTTT.